The source of this TCR beta chain is a study of shared clonotypes between healthy human individuals. In germline, CDR1 is LNHDA, CDR2 SQIVND (reference sequence). This CDR3 region has 16 residues. Trimming removed 8 bases from V and 2 bases from J; junction bases left unmatched: 15. Template for every sorted-subset replicate PCR totaled 150 to 250 ng DNA, about 30,000 T cell genomes. This table comes from immunoSEQ multiplex PCR, and its TCRdb copy is limited to in-frame clones, with some not included. The sample consists of around 1.4 million clones, about 98.5% of them appearing once. The TCR sequence derives from a man aged 25-40 years in good health. Sequenced material: naive CD4+ T cells sorted from blood. Subset of the sample: CD45RA+ positively selected. This chain uses TRBV19 with TRBJ2-7; 7 nucleotides match TRBD2. The CDR3 region has the DNA TGTGCCAGTTCCCCGGGTAGGGGAGGGCCGCCCTACGAGCAGTACTTC. It translates to CASSPGRGGPPYEQYF.